The 7 T cell receptor beta chains reported below all come from one sample, sequenced in a study of early T cells in non-severe SARS-CoV-2 infection. TCRdb independently ran MiXCR on the 5' RACE reads; one entry per CDR3 protein. Among tens of thousands of distinct CDR3 sequences listed, around 6% were seen once. The sample taken for sequencing was whole blood. These receptors all stem from an adult who was a healthcare worker with PCR-confirmed SARS-CoV-2 infection or an uninfected control (not recorded which).

This clonotype was counted at least ten times. This rearrangement joins TRBV6-1 to TRBJ1-5; no firm D call. CDR1 MNHNS and CDR2 SASEGT come from the germline V gene. The V gene lost 6 bases and the J gene lost 0 bases, with 9 bases spanning the gap. This CDR3 has 14 residues. The CDR3 here is CASRRSYSNQPQHF. For the CDR3, the DNA is TGTGCCAGCAGACGATCTTATAGCAATCAGCCCCAGCATTTT.

This clonotype was detected many times. The rearrangement joins TRBV11-2 to TRBJ1-4; D perhaps matches TRBD1 (5 bases). Germline values: CDR1 SGHAT, CDR2 FQNNGV. The CDR3 covers 16 residues. V gave up 1 base and J gave up 5 bases, with 14 bases separating them. CDR3 in DNA: TGTGCCAGCAGCTTAGTCCGGGGGGGATTAAATGAAAAACTGTTTTTT. Translated, it gives CASSLVRGGLNEKLFF.

Only a few counts were recorded for this clonotype. This chain links TRBV5-1 with TRBJ2-7; 10 bases align to TRBD2. Trimming at V came to 4 bases and at J to 4 bases, leaving 5 bases not matched to a gene. The CDR3 is 14 amino acids. Germline loops: CDR1 SGHRS, CDR2 YFSETQ. CDR3 sequence: CASSPGLAIYEQYF. Here the CDR3 DNA reads TGCGCCAGCAGCCCGGGACTAGCGATATACGAGCAGTACTTC.

This clonotype was counted at least ten times. The V gene is TRBV4-3, the J gene TRBJ2-2; 9 nucleotides line up with TRBD1. Germline CDR1 reads LGHNA; CDR2 reads YSLEER. V was pared by 0 bases and J by 6 bases, with 5 bases of the junction left unmatched. The CDR3 totals 16 residues. The CDR3 coding sequence is TGCGCCAGCAGCCAAGAGACAGGGGGGCTCGCCGGGGAGCTGTTTTTT. Translation gives CASSQETGGLAGELFF.

This clonotype was seen ten or more times. The chain uses TRBV6-1 and TRBJ1-2, with D perhaps TRBD1 (5 bases). V was trimmed by 7 bases and J by 5 bases, leaving 20 bases between them. Germline-derived CDR1 and CDR2 are MNHNS and SASEGT. This CDR3 is 15 amino acids long. In nucleotides, the CDR3 is TGTGCCAGCATTTATTCTGGGGCGGTAGATTATGGCTACACCTTC. It specifies CASIYSGAVDYGYTF.

This clonotype was observed at least ten times. This sequence joins TRBV5-1 and TRBJ2-7, with 9 positions matching TRBD2. This CDR3 has 16 amino acids. The germline V gene encodes CDR1 SGHRS and CDR2 YFSETQ. The V and J ends lost 0 bases and 2 bases, in that order; junction bases with no gene match: 6. DNA for the CDR3: TGCGCCAGCAGCTTGGCGGCTAGCGGGAACACCTACGAGCAGTACTTC. This encodes CASSLAASGNTYEQYF.

On this clonotype itself: A read error may explain this, as a much larger clone is one base away. The chain uses TRBV7-2 and TRBJ2-3; a weak D match, TRBD2 (5 bases). The germline CDR1 and CDR2 sequences are SGHTA and FQGNSA. This CDR3 contains 14 residues. The CDR3 region is CASSLDAGTDAQYF. The DNA for the CDR3 is TGTGCCAGCAGCTTAGACGCGGGCACAGATGCGCAGTATTTT.